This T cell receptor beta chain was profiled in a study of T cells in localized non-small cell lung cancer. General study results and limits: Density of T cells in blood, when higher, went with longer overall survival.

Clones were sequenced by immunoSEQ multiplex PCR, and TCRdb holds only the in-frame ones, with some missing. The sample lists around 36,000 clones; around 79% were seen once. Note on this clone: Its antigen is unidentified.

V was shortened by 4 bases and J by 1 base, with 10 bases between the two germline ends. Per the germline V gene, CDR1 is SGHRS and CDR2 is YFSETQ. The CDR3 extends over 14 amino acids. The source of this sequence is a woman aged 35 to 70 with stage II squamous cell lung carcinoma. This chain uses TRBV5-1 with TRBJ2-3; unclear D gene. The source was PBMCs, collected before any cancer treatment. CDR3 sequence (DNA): TGCGCCAGCAGCCGTAACGCAGGCACAGATACGCAGTATTTT. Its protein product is CASSRNAGTDTQYF.